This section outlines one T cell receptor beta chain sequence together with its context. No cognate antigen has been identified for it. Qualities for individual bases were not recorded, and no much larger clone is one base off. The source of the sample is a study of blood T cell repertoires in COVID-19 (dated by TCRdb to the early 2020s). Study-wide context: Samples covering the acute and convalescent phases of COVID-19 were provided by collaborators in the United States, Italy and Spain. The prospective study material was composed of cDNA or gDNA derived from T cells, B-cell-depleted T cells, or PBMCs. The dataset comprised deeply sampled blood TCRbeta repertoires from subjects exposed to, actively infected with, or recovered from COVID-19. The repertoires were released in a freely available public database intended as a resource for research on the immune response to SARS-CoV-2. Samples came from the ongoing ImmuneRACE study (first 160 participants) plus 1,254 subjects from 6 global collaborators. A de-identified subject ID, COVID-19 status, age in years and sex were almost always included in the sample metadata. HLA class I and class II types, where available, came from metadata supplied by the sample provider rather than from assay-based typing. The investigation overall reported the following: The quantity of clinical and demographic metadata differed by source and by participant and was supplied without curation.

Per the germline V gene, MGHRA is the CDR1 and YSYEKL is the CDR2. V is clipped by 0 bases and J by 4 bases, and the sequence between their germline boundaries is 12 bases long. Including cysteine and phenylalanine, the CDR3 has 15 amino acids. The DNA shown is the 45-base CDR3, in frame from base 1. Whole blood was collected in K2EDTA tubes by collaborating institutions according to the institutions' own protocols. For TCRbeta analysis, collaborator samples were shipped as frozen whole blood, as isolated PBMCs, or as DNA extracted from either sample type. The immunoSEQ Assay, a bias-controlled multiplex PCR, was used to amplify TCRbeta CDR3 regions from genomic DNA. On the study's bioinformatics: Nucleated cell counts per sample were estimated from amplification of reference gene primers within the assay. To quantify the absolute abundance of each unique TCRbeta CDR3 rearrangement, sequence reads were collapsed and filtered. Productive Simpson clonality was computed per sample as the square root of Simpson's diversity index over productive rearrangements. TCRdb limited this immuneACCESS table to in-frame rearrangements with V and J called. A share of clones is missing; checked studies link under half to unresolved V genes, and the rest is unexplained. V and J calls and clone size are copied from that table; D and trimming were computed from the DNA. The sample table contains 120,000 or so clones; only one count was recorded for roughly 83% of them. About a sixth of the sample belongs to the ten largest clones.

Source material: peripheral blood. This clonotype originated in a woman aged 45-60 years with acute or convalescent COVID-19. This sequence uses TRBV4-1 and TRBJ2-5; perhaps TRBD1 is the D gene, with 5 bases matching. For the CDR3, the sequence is CASSQDGAGLETQYF. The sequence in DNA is TGCGCCAGCAGCCAAGATGGGGCAGGTTTAGAGACCCAGTACTTC.